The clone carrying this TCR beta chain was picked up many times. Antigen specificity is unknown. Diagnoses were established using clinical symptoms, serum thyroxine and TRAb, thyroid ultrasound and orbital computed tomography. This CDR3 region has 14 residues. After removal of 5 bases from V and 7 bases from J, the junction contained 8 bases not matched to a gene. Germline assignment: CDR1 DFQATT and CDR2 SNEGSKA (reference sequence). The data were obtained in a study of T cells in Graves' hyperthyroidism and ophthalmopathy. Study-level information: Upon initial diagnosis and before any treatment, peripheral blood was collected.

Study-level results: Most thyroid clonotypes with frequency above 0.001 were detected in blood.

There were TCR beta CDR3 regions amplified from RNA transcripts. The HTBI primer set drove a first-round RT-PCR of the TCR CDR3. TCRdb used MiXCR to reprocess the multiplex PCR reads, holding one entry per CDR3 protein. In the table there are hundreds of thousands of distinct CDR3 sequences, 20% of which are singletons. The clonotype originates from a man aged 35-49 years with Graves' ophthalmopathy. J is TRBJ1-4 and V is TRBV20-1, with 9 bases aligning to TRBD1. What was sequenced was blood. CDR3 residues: CSAEGQGRREKLFF. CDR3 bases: TGCAGTGCTGAGGGACAGGGACGGCGTGAAAAACTGTTTTTT.